One sample yielded the 25 T cell receptor beta chains listed below, sequenced in a study of shared clonotypes between healthy human individuals. It was CD45RO-negative cells, positively selected for CCR7, that made up naive CD8 cells, with terminally differentiated effector memory CD45RA+ cells excluded. The data were produced by immunoSEQ multiplex PCR, yet TCRdb's version contains in-frame clones alone and is incomplete. The profile covers approximately 2,200,000 clones, with 85% to 95% appearing a single time and 1.5% to 2% taken by the ten largest. The material sequenced was naive CD8+ T cells from PBMCs. Receptors originate from a man aged 18-30 years in good health. Some clones in this sample may be carry-over from other donors' samples.

The V and J genes are TRBV30 and TRBJ2-1; D might be TRBD1 (6 bases). This CDR3 is 14 amino acids long. CDR1 GTSNPN and CDR2 SVGIG come from the germline V gene (reference sequence). The V end lost 7 bases, the J end lost 6 bases, and 19 bases lay between the germline ends. The CDR3 nucleotides are TGTGCCTCCCCTCCGGGACAACAGGCCAATGAGCAGTTCTTC. Encoded protein: CASPPGQQANEQFF.

The chain employs TRBV14 and TRBJ2-3; tentative D call: TRBD1 (6 bases). Germline values: CDR1 SGHDN, CDR2 FVKESK. CDR3 length: 15 amino acids. Trimming removed 4 bases at V and 6 bases at J, with 17 bases between. The CDR3 bases are TGTGCCAGCAGCCCTACGCAGGGGTTGGGGGATACGCAGTATTTT. The encoded protein is CASSPTQGLGDTQYF.

With regard to this clone: One end of the junction fails to match germline, which may point to a read error. The chain links TRBV5-8 to TRBJ1-1; D is unresolved. Germline lookup yields CDR1 SGHTS and CDR2 YDEGEE. The CDR3 sequence is 11 residues long. CDR3 in DNA: TGTGCCAGCAGCTTGGTTGGATGGCCCATATTT. As protein: CASSLVGWPIF.

The V gene is TRBV28, the J gene TRBJ2-1, with 9 bases that match TRBD2. Germline V gene lookup returns CDR1 MDHEN and CDR2 SYDVKM. There are 16 residues in the CDR3. Trimming took 5 bases from V and 0 from J; bases not matched to a gene: 5. CDR3 in amino acids: CASSPLSGSSYNEQFF. In nucleotides, the CDR3 is TGTGCCAGCAGTCCACTTAGCGGGAGCTCCTACAATGAGCAGTTCTTC.

This sequence joins TRBV5-1 and TRBJ2-2; 8 positions agree with TRBD2. V lost 7 bases to trimming and J lost 1 base; unmatched junction nucleotides: 3. The CDR3 totals 14 residues. The germline CDR1 and CDR2 sequences are SGHRS and YFSETQ. The CDR3 sequence is CASWAGGNTGELFF. CDR3 coding DNA: TGCGCCAGCTGGGCGGGAGGGAACACCGGGGAGCTGTTTTTT.

This clone appeared once. V and J are TRBV5-5 and TRBJ2-7; TRBD2 aligns across 11 bases. The V and J ends lost 3 bases and 5 bases, in that order; junction bases with no gene match: 7. Germline V lookup: CDR1 SGHKS, CDR2 YYEKEE (reference sequence). The CDR3 extends over 15 amino acids. This chain's CDR3 is CASSYSGRASDEQYF. The CDR3 nucleotides read TGTGCCAGCAGCTATAGCGGGAGGGCCTCGGACGAGCAGTACTTC.

This chain uses TRBV27 with TRBJ1-1; D unresolved. The length of the CDR3 is 12 residues. V lost 6 bases, J lost 4 bases, and 9 bases lay in between. From germline, CDR1 is MNHEY and CDR2 SMNVEV (reference sequence). The CDR3 nucleotides are TGTGCCAGCAGGCTGGGAAGCACTGAAGCTTTCTTT. It specifies CASRLGSTEAFF.

This rearrangement joins TRBV7-9 to TRBJ2-1; D possibly corresponds to TRBD2 (6 bases). This CDR3 is built from 16 residues. V gave up 2 bases and J gave up 6 bases, with 17 bases separating them. Germline values: CDR1 SEHNR, CDR2 FQNEAQ (reference sequence). The CDR3 sequence is CASSLNPGAGSNEQFF. The CDR3 DNA sequence: TGTGCCAGCAGCTTAAACCCCGGGGCGGGGAGCAATGAGCAGTTCTTC.

For this clone: The same CDR3 can be traced to other DNA sequences in this sample. The chain is built from TRBV14 and TRBJ2-1; maybe TRBD1 (6 bases). CDR1 is SGHDN and CDR2 is FVKESK in the germline V gene. V was trimmed by 0 bases and J by 2 bases, leaving 8 bases between them. The CDR3 length is 15 residues. CDR3 region: CASSQDWTAYNEQFF. The CDR3 nucleotides are TGTGCCAGCAGCCAAGATTGGACAGCCTACAATGAGCAGTTCTTC.

This chain connects TRBV4-3 to TRBJ1-1; no firm D call. Trimming pared 0 bases from V and 3 bases from J, leaving 11 bases between. This CDR3 contains 15 residues. Germline V gives CDR1 LGHNA, CDR2 YSLEER. CDR3 residues: CASSQDLLGDTEAFF. The CDR3, as DNA: TGCGCCAGCAGCCAAGATTTGCTGGGAGACACTGAAGCTTTCTTT.

In DNA, the CDR3 is TGTGCCAGCAGTCAAGGAGCCCCCTACAATGAGCAGTTCTTC. It specifies CASSQGAPYNEQFF. The V gene is TRBV27, the J gene TRBJ2-1, with D hard to call. V lost 5 bases and J lost 2, with 10 bases in between. Germline lookup yields CDR1 MNHEY and CDR2 SMNVEV (reference sequence). The CDR3 runs 14 residues.

The chain links TRBV7-9 to TRBJ2-1; D gene ambiguous. Looked up from germline, CDR1 is SEHNR and CDR2 is FQNEAQ (reference sequence). This CDR3 region has 15 residues. Trimming removed 5 bases from V and 0 bases from J, with 11 bases in between. CDR3 bases: TGTGCCAGCAGCCCACACCTTACCTCCTACAATGAGCAGTTCTTC. Translating it yields CASSPHLTSYNEQFF. Together with reference TRBV7-9 and TRBJ2-1, the CDR3 gives the full variable domain: DTGVSQNPRHKITKRGQNVTFRCDPISEHNRLYWYRQTLGQGPEFLTYFQNEAQLEKSRLLSDRFSAERPKGSFSTLEIQRTEQGDSAMYLCASSPHLTSYNEQFFGPGTRLTVL.

This chain links TRBV2 with TRBJ1-2; D unclear. The V end lost 6 bases, the J end lost 1 base, and 21 bases lay between the germline ends. Germline values: CDR1 SNHLY, CDR2 FYNNEI. The CDR3 has 17 residues. The CDR3 DNA reads as TGTGCCAGCAGCCTAGACCGACGGACGGAGGATAACTATGGCTACACCTTC. Translating it yields CASSLDRRTEDNYGYTF.

V is TRBV11-3 and J is TRBJ1-2; D unresolved. The CDR3 extends over 13 amino acids. V lost 2 bases and J lost 6, with 10 bases in between. Germline V gene sequence: CDR1 SGHNT, CDR2 YENEEA. The CDR3 DNA follows: TGTGCCAGCAGCTTACGTAGTCCCGATGGCTACACCTTC. Protein: CASSLRSPDGYTF.

The chain combines TRBV9 with TRBJ2-3; D may be TRBD1 or TRBD2 (5 bases each). The germline gives CDR1 SGDLS, CDR2 YYNGEE. This CDR3 contains 15 residues. The V and J ends lost 4 bases and 0 bases respectively, with 12 bases between them. The CDR3 nucleotides are TGTGCCAGCAGCCGCCGGGACCCTAGCACAGATACGCAGTATTTT. Amino acids: CASSRRDPSTDTQYF.

This clone came up once. The chain is built from TRBV7-3 and TRBJ2-1, with D perhaps given as TRBD1 or TRBD2 (5 bases each). The CDR3 totals 15 residues. The V end lost 1 base, the J end lost 6 bases, and 13 bases lay between the germline ends. Germline V gene lookup returns CDR1 SGHTA and CDR2 FQGTGA. CDR3 coding DNA: TGTGCCAGCAGCTTAATGGTGGGACCCCTCAATGAGCAGTTCTTC. This codes for CASSLMVGPLNEQFF.

The chain joins TRBV4-2 to TRBJ2-5; 7 bases are shared with TRBD1. Germline CDR1 reads LGHNA; CDR2 reads YNFKEQ. This CDR3 has 16 residues. Germline trimming cut 0 bases from V and 1 base from J; bases unmatched to any gene: 5. The CDR3 sequence: CASSQEAGTVQETQYF. CDR3 nucleotide sequence: TGTGCCAGCAGCCAAGAAGCCGGGACAGTCCAAGAGACCCAGTACTTC.

The chain combines TRBV5-1 with TRBJ2-2, with 7 positions matching TRBD1. After removal of 0 bases from V and 0 bases from J, the junction contained 11 bases not matched to a gene. The V gene's germline CDR1 is SGHRS and CDR2 YFSETQ. This CDR3 has 19 residues. CDR3 protein: CASSLVPIDREANTGELFF. In nucleotides, the CDR3 is TGCGCCAGCAGCTTGGTCCCCATCGACAGGGAAGCGAACACCGGGGAGCTGTTTTTT.

This sequence joins TRBV28 and TRBJ2-2; TRBD2 matches at 15 bases. The CDR3 totals 16 residues. V shed 6 bases, J shed 5 bases, and the junction held 4 bases outside the gene matches. Germline-derived CDR1 and CDR2 are MDHEN and SYDVKM. CDR3 nucleotides: TGTGCCAGCAGGGTAGGGACTAGCGGGAGGACCGGGGAGCTGTTTTTT. It is translated as CASRVGTSGRTGELFF.

This chain links TRBV28 with TRBJ2-5; D tentatively fits TRBD1 or TRBD2 (5 bases each). The CDR3 extends over 18 amino acids. Germline CDR1 and CDR2: MDHEN and SYDVKM. The V gene lost 3 bases and the J gene lost 7 bases, with 27 bases spanning the gap. The CDR3 region has the DNA TGTGCCAGCAGTTTCGTAATACGCTCACAGGCGTTTGGGGGGACCCAGTACTTC. The encoded protein is CASSFVIRSQAFGGTQYF.

The rearrangement uses TRBV27 and TRBJ2-7; a weak D match, TRBD1 (6 bases). Germline loops: CDR1 MNHEY, CDR2 SMNVEV (reference sequence). The CDR3 consists of 14 residues. The V and J ends lost 5 bases and 5 bases respectively, with 16 bases between them. This chain's CDR3 is CASSQGTMIHEQYF. The DNA for the CDR3 is TGTGCCAGCAGTCAAGGGACAATGATCCACGAGCAGTACTTC.

This clone was seen just once. V gene TRBV27 combines with J gene TRBJ2-7, with D possibly being TRBD1 (5 bases). Germline V gene sequence: CDR1 MNHEY, CDR2 SMNVEV (reference sequence). CDR3 size: 16 residues. With 0 bases removed from V and 3 bases from J, the gap between germline ends came to 15 bases. CDR3 region: CASSLSNQGLVYEQYF. CDR3 DNA sequence: TGTGCCAGCAGTTTATCTAACCAGGGCTTGGTCTACGAGCAGTACTTC.

This clone was observed a few times. The chain carries TRBV27 and TRBJ1-5; D may be TRBD1 (5 bases). This CDR3 contains 15 residues. Trimming stripped 6 bases from V and 1 base from J, with 13 bases between. In germline, CDR1 is MNHEY, CDR2 SMNVEV (reference sequence). The CDR3 is CASREIAGSNQPQHF. The CDR3 nucleotides read TGTGCCAGCAGGGAAATTGCAGGGAGCAATCAGCCCCAGCATTTT.

A word on this clone: The sample holds other DNA sequences that translate to the same CDR3. The V and J genes are TRBV28 and TRBJ1-5; no definite D call. Trimming shortened V by 2 bases and J by 7 bases, and 9 bases separated the two germline ends. From germline, CDR1 is MDHEN and CDR2 SYDVKM. The CDR3 has 13 residues. The CDR3 protein is CASSLGSGQPQHF. CDR3 nucleotide sequence: TGTGCCAGCAGTTTAGGGTCCGGCCAGCCCCAGCATTTT.

This clone was counted once. The V call is TRBV27, the J call TRBJ1-2, with D possibly being TRBD1 (5 bases). Germline CDR1 MNHEY, CDR2 SMNVEV (reference sequence). This CDR3 comprises 12 residues. With 5 bases removed from V and 9 bases from J, the gap between germline ends came to 13 bases. The CDR3 coding sequence is TGTGCCAGCAGTCGAGGGGTAGGAAGCTACACCTTC. It codes for CASSRGVGSYTF.